This is a list of T cell receptor beta chains from one sample in a study of blood T cell repertoires in COVID-19. Sequenced by immunoSEQ multiplex PCR; TCRdb stores in-frame clones only, minus some. The sample shows 200,000 to 250,000 clones, roughly four fifths of them seen only once. Input material: peripheral blood. The receptors were gathered from a woman between 25 and 40 years old who had recovered from COVID-19. The CDR3 runs from the conserved cysteine through the conserved F or W. The order of the fields is J gene, D gene, V gene, clone size, CDR3 protein, CDR3 DNA. D genes are given only for firm matches. Where a row states a size, it is once, few, many or the class of an expanded clone; other rows omit it.

TRBJ2-7 . TRBV21-1 once CASSKGLDRGYEQYF TGTGCCAGCAGCAAAGGACTGGATAGGGGCTACGAGCAGTACTTC
TRBJ1-6 . TRBV7-9 . CASSPGGSSYNSPLHF TGTGCCAGCAGTCCAGGCGGGAGCTCCTATAATTCACCCCTCCACTTT
TRBJ2-3 TRBD2 TRBV19 . CASSILLAGDGSDTQYF TGTGCCAGTAGTATTCTACTAGCGGGAGATGGGTCGGATACGCAGTATTTT
TRBJ2-7 TRBD1 TRBV28 . CASRPGQSYEQYF TGTGCCAGCAGGCCGGGACAGAGCTACGAGCAGTACTTC
TRBJ1-4 . TRBV5-1 . CASRQVSATNEKLFF TGCGCCAGCCGACAGGTATCGGCAACTAATGAAAAACTGTTTTTT
TRBJ2-2 TRBD2 TRBV15 few CATSREGTSGRGRPGELFF TGTGCCACCAGCAGAGAAGGGACTAGCGGGAGAGGAAGACCCGGGGAGCTGTTTTTT
TRBJ2-2 . TRBV6-5 . CASSPGSYTGELFF TGTGCCAGCAGTCCTGGGAGTTACACCGGGGAGCTGTTTTTT
TRBJ2-2 TRBD1 TRBV11-3 . CASSPGQSDTGELFF TGTGCCAGCAGCCCGGGACAGTCCGACACCGGGGAGCTGTTTTTT
TRBJ1-6 TRBD1 TRBV4-1 . CASSQGRDSDGSPLHF TGCGCCAGCAGCCAAGGTCGGGACAGCGACGGGTCACCCCTCCACTTT
TRBJ1-6 TRBD1 TRBV3-1/TRBV3-2 . CASSQEDRGGSPLHF TGTGCCAGCAGCCAAGAGGACAGGGGTGGCTCACCCCTCCACTTT
TRBJ2-5 . TRBV29-1 . CSVENTRSQETQYF TGCAGCGTCGAGAATACTAGGTCCCAAGAGACCCAGTACTTC
TRBJ1-1 . TRBV21-1 . CASSKGESWTGDTEAFF TGTGCCAGCAGCAAAGGGGAATCATGGACGGGGGACACTGAAGCTTTCTTT
TRBJ1-6 . TRBV19 . CASSEGVGSYNSPLHF TGTGCCAGTAGTGAGGGTGTCGGCTCCTATAATTCACCCCTCCACTTT
TRBJ1-4 TRBD1 TRBV19 . CASSFSPGQVATNEKLFF TGTGCCAGTAGTTTCTCGCCGGGACAGGTTGCAACTAATGAAAAACTGTTTTTT
TRBJ1-5 TRBD1 TRBV6-5 . CATVGQGGNQPQHF TGTGCCACTGTGGGACAGGGAGGAAATCAGCCCCAGCATTTT
TRBJ1-4 . TRBV6-6 . CASSPQGFREKLFF TGTGCCAGCAGTCCGCAGGGTTTTAGGGAAAAACTGTTTTTT
TRBJ1-6 . TRBV19 . CASSIGGDSPLHF TGTGCCAGTAGTATTGGGGGGGATTCACCCCTCCACTTT
TRBJ2-2 TRBD2 TRBV25-1 . CASSETSGRPGTGELFF TGTGCCAGCAGTGAAACTAGCGGGAGGCCGGGGACCGGGGAGCTGTTTTTT
TRBJ2-3 . TRBV12-3/TRBV12-4 few CASSGGGTDTQYF TGTGCCAGCAGTGGCGGGGGCACAGATACGCAGTATTTT
TRBJ2-7 . TRBV27 many CASSLSKGAYEQYF TGTGCCAGCAGTTTATCGAAGGGGGCCTACGAGCAGTACTTC
TRBJ1-4 . TRBV27 . CATRRGVREKLFF TGTGCCACCCGGCGGGGGGTAAGGGAAAAACTGTTTTTT
TRBJ2-7 TRBD2 TRBV29-1 . CSVEAGTTDEQYF TGCAGCGTTGAAGCTGGGACTACCGACGAGCAGTACTTC
TRBJ2-5 . TRBV2 . CASSDSGRVWETQYF TGTGCCAGCAGTGACAGTGGGAGAGTGTGGGAGACCCAGTACTTC
TRBJ2-3 TRBD2 TRBV4-1 . CASSQLGGEGTDTQYF TGCGCCAGCAGCCAACTGGGAGGGGAGGGCACAGATACGCAGTATTTT
TRBJ1-2 . TRBV28 . CASSPSWATEGDYGYTF TGTGCCAGCAGCCCATCCTGGGCGACAGAAGGAGACTATGGCTACACCTTC
TRBJ2-7 TRBD1 TRBV28 . CASSRDRAPDF TGTGCCAGCAGCCGCGACAGGGCCCCGGACTTC
TRBJ2-1 TRBD2 TRBV14 . CASSQGPGLAGGRHEQFF TGTGCCAGCAGCCAAGGCCCGGGACTAGCGGGAGGACGGCATGAGCAGTTCTTC
TRBJ1-4 TRBD1 TRBV28 . CASGPGTGGPANEKLFF TGTGCCAGTGGGCCCGGGACAGGGGGTCCGGCTAATGAAAAACTGTTTTTT
TRBJ2-7 TRBD2 TRBV24-1 . CATSDRASGYEQYF TGTGCCACCAGTGATAGGGCTAGCGGGTACGAGCAGTACTTC
TRBJ2-7 TRBD1 TRBV18 . CASSPGQIDEQYF TGTGCCAGCTCCCCGGGACAGATTGACGAGCAGTACTTC